Sequencing of this T cell receptor (beta chain) was carried out in a study of CD8 T cells in ankylosing spondylitis. Overall study results and limits: Clones linked to disease, bearing a CD8+ phenotype, were relatively rare in peripheral blood. Earlier work had already found some motif variants in reactive arthritis synovial fluid and blood. It was reported that disease-linked clones were significantly enriched in matched ankylosing spondylitis synovial fluid.

V lost 4 bases and J lost 6, with 22 bases in between. The CDR3 extends over 16 amino acids. Comments on this clonotype: Its antigen is as yet unknown.

MiXCR, run by TCRdb on the 5' RACE reads, gives a single entry per CDR3 protein. This table has about 150,000 distinct CDR3 sequences, around 42% appearing once. Sequencing input: synovial fluid, either unsorted or a sorted T cell fraction (not recorded which). This sequence was found in a male donor with ankylosing spondylitis. The chain employs TRBV12-3 or TRBV12-4 and TRBJ2-7; a possible D gene is TRBD1 (6 bases). The CDR3 DNA is TGTGCCAGCAGTTCCGTACCGGGGACAAAGGAAAGCGAGCAGTACTTC. Protein: CASSSVPGTKESEQYF.